Below are 15 T cell receptor beta chains sequenced from a single sample in a study of shared clonotypes between healthy human individuals. Using immunoSEQ multiplex PCR, the repertoire was profiled, and TCRdb retains in-frame clones only, with some absent. This sample has approximately 1,000,000 clones, with roughly 74% found just once. The sequenced sample consisted of memory CD4+ T cells from PBMCs. Subset in this sample: CD45RA-negative fraction. Receptor source: a man between 18 and 29 years old in good health. Some clones in this sample may be carry-over from other donors' samples.

The V call is TRBV10-3, the J call TRBJ1-2; 7 nucleotides match TRBD1. The CDR3 is made up of 15 amino acids. The germline CDR1 and CDR2 sequences are ENHRY and SYGVKD. V trimming: 10 bases; J trimming: 3 bases; junction bases outside the gene matches: 14. CDR3 loop: CATFQNRGRDYGYTF. The CDR3 bases are TGTGCCACCTTCCAGAATAGGGGGCGCGACTATGGCTACACCTTC.

V is TRBV4-1 and J is TRBJ2-3; D call uncertain. CDR3 length equals 12 residues. Trimming stripped 0 bases from V and 9 bases from J, with 7 bases between. The V gene's germline CDR1 is MGHRA and CDR2 YSYEKL. The CDR3 region has the DNA TGCGCCAGCAGCCAAGAGGTCACGACGCAGTATTTT. It specifies CASSQEVTTQYF.

This clone was seen a few times. The chain couples TRBV28 to TRBJ2-7; D is ambiguous. V gave up 5 bases and J gave up 6 bases, with 11 bases separating them. CDR3 length: 12 amino acids. CDR1 MDHEN and CDR2 SYDVKM come from the germline V gene. The CDR3 bases are TGTGCCAGCAGTCCCAGTAGACGCGAGCAGTACTTC. Translated: CASSPSRREQYF. The variable domain in full, with the rest retrieved from reference TRBV28 and TRBJ2-7, is DVKVTQSSRYLVKRTGEKVFLECVQDMDHENMFWYRQDPGLGLRLIYFSYDVKMKEKGDIPEGYSVSREKKERFSLILESASTNQTSMYLCASSPSRREQYFGPGTRLTVT.

The gene calls are TRBV2 and TRBJ1-4; weak D call: TRBD1 (6 bases). CDR3 length: 15 amino acids. Trimming took off 8 bases at V and 0 bases at J, with 13 bases between the two ends. Per the germline V gene, CDR1 is SNHLY and CDR2 is FYNNEI. For the CDR3, the DNA is TGTGCCAGCCGCGCCAGGGGTGCAACTAATGAAAAACTGTTTTTT. Translated, it gives CASRARGATNEKLFF.

This chain uses TRBV28 with TRBJ1-2; 8 bases fit TRBD1. Germline trimming cut 6 bases from V and 6 bases from J; bases unmatched to any gene: 12. CDR1 and CDR2 from the germline V gene are MDHEN and SYDVKM. The CDR3 has 15 residues. The CDR3 nucleotides are TGTGCCAGCAGCCAGGGACAGGTGGGCAGGAATGGCTACACCTTC. It is translated as CASSQGQVGRNGYTF.

This chain uses TRBV5-1 with TRBJ1-4; no definite D call. V was cut by 5 bases and J by 0 bases, with 11 bases left in between. Germline-derived CDR1 and CDR2 are SGHRS and YFSETQ. CDR3 size: 15 residues. The DNA for the CDR3 is TGCGCCAGCAGGGGCTGGGGAACAACTAATGAAAAACTGTTTTTT. It translates to CASRGWGTTNEKLFF. The whole variable domain, remainder taken from reference TRBV5-1 and TRBJ1-4, is KAGVTQTPRYLIKTRGQQVTLSCSPISGHRSVSWYQQTPGQGLQFLFEYFSETQRNKGNFPGRFSGRQFSNSRSEMNVSTLELGDSALYLCASRGWGTTNEKLFFGSGTQLSVL.

The chain carries TRBV5-1 and TRBJ1-2; the D gene is possibly TRBD1 (5 bases). This CDR3 is 17 amino acids long. The germline V gene encodes CDR1 SGHRS and CDR2 YFSETQ. V was clipped by 0 bases and J by 1 base, with 16 bases between them. The CDR3 bases are TGCGCCAGCAGCTTGGGGACATACCCCACCTATAACTATGGCTACACCTTC. Translated, it gives CASSLGTYPTYNYGYTF.

This chain joins TRBV2 and TRBJ1-1; D not certain. With 10 bases removed from V and 5 bases from J, the gap between germline ends came to 8 bases. Germline loops: CDR1 SNHLY, CDR2 FYNNEI. The CDR3 covers 10 residues. The CDR3: CATHKTEAFF. In DNA form, the CDR3 reads TGTGCCACCCACAAAACTGAAGCTTTCTTT.

The rearrangement uses TRBV28 and TRBJ1-2; D not resolved. Trimming took 6 bases from V and 8 from J, leaving 22 bases between them. The CDR3 loop spans 15 amino acids. Germline CDR1 reads MDHEN; CDR2 reads SYDVKM. The CDR3 DNA is TGTGCCAGCAGCGTCCCCACCTTTGACCCAAGGGGCTACACCTTC. It encodes CASSVPTFDPRGYTF.

J is TRBJ1-5 and V is TRBV2; D perhaps matches TRBD1 (5 bases). From germline, CDR1 is SNHLY and CDR2 FYNNEI. V lost 8 bases and J lost 3, with 17 bases in between. The CDR3 has 15 amino acids. CDR3 protein: CASGLHAGTNQPQHF. CDR3 in DNA: TGTGCCAGCGGACTTCATGCGGGGACCAATCAGCCCCAGCATTTT.

The rearrangement joins TRBV5-1 to TRBJ2-6; D is ambiguous. V gave up 0 bases and J gave up 1 base, with 5 bases separating them. The length of the CDR3 is 15 residues. Germline V gives CDR1 SGHRS, CDR2 YFSETQ. CDR3 amino acids: CASSLVHSGANVLTF. DNA for the CDR3: TGCGCCAGCAGCTTGGTCCATTCTGGGGCCAACGTCCTGACTTTC. Combining the CDR3 with reference TRBV5-1 and TRBJ2-6 gives the whole variable domain KAGVTQTPRYLIKTRGQQVTLSCSPISGHRSVSWYQQTPGQGLQFLFEYFSETQRNKGNFPGRFSGRQFSNSRSEMNVSTLELGDSALYLCASSLVHSGANVLTFGAGSRLTVL.

This clone showed up just a few times. The chain uses TRBV6-6 and TRBJ2-3, with TRBD2 matching over 11 bases. The germline gives CDR1 MNHNY, CDR2 SVGAGI (reference sequence). The V and J ends lost 8 bases and 3 bases, in that order; junction bases with no gene match: 7. This CDR3 is built from 15 residues. CDR3 region: CASGGASGRTDTQYF. Written as DNA, the CDR3 is TGTGCCAGCGGGGGGGCTAGCGGGAGGACAGATACGCAGTATTTT.

With regard to this clone: Distinct nucleotide sequences in the sample also encode this CDR3. The gene calls are TRBV5-1 and TRBJ2-1; D uncertain. Germline values: CDR1 SGHRS, CDR2 YFSETQ. The V end was cut by 0 bases, the J end by 3 bases, with 10 bases between. The CDR3 extends over 15 amino acids. The CDR3 bases are TGCGCCAGCAGCTTGGTTTCTAGTAGCTACAATGAGCAGTTCTTC. Translated, it gives CASSLVSSSYNEQFF.

This chain uses TRBV28 with TRBJ2-7; a possible D gene is TRBD1 (5 bases). V was clipped by 7 bases and J by 2 bases, with 18 bases between them. Germline V gene sequence: CDR1 MDHEN, CDR2 SYDVKM. CDR3 length equals 15 residues. CDR3 protein: CASTNKLDRPYEQYF. The CDR3 DNA sequence: TGTGCCAGCACCAACAAACTTGACAGACCCTACGAGCAGTACTTC.

The chain combines TRBV7-2 with TRBJ1-4; 8 bases are a match to TRBD1. CDR3 size: 15 residues. Germline loops: CDR1 SGHTA, CDR2 FQGNSA. The trim removed 2 bases at V and 5 bases at J, leaving 4 bases unmatched. CDR3 residues: CASSLPRQGNEKLFF. The CDR3 DNA reads as TGTGCCAGCAGCTTACCTCGACAGGGGAATGAAAAACTGTTTTTT.